This is a list of T cell receptor beta chains from one sample in a study of cytomegalovirus exposure and HLA in healthy donors. Sequenced by immunoSEQ multiplex PCR; TCRdb stores in-frame clones only, minus some. The sample has 150,000 to 200,000 clones, around 92% seen once. Material: PBMCs. The receptors were sampled from a woman younger than 35 in good health and CMV-seropositive. CDR3s include the opening cysteine and the closing phenylalanine or tryptophan. The D gene is left open where the match is weak. Size tells how often a clone was seen (once, few, many) or the class of an expanded clone, and some rows leave it out.

V gene: TRBV11-1
D gene: .
J gene: TRBJ2-5
clone size: .
CDR3 protein: CASSLLFSGTQYF
CDR3 DNA: TGTGCCAGCAGCTTACTTTTTTCGGGGACCCAGTACTTC

V gene: TRBV25-1
D gene: .
J gene: TRBJ2-1
clone size: .
CDR3 protein: CASSGLTGTPYNEQFF
CDR3 DNA: TGTGCCAGCAGTGGCCTAACAGGGACACCCTACAATGAGCAGTTCTTC

V gene: TRBV11-3
D gene: .
J gene: TRBJ2-7
clone size: .
CDR3 protein: CASSLADSSYEQYF
CDR3 DNA: TGTGCCAGCAGCTTAGCGGACAGCTCCTACGAGCAGTACTTC

V gene: TRBV9
D gene: .
J gene: TRBJ2-2
clone size: .
CDR3 protein: CASSIRVGGELFF
CDR3 DNA: TGTGCCAGCAGCATCAGGGTCGGCGGGGAGCTGTTTTTT

V gene: TRBV4-2
D gene: TRBD1
J gene: TRBJ2-1
clone size: .
CDR3 protein: CASRRDRDRGNEQFF
CDR3 DNA: TGTGCCAGCAGACGGGACCGGGACAGGGGAAATGAGCAGTTCTTC

V gene: TRBV10-3
D gene: .
J gene: TRBJ2-1
clone size: .
CDR3 protein: CAISGSLGASYNEQFF
CDR3 DNA: TGTGCCATCAGTGGCTCGTTGGGCGCCTCCTACAATGAGCAGTTCTTC

V gene: TRBV19
D gene: .
J gene: TRBJ1-2
clone size: .
CDR3 protein: CASSISTGKYYGYTF
CDR3 DNA: TGTGCCAGTAGTATTAGTACAGGGAAATACTATGGCTACACCTTC

V gene: TRBV4-2
D gene: TRBD2
J gene: TRBJ2-7
clone size: .
CDR3 protein: CASSQLGTSGNHEQYF
CDR3 DNA: TGTGCCAGCAGCCAACTTGGGACTAGTGGGAACCACGAGCAGTACTTC

V gene: TRBV4-2
D gene: .
J gene: TRBJ1-1
clone size: .
CDR3 protein: CASSQDTMGHYNTEAFF
CDR3 DNA: TGTGCCAGCAGCCAAGATACCATGGGACACTATAACACTGAAGCTTTCTTT

V gene: TRBV30
D gene: TRBD2
J gene: TRBJ2-2
clone size: .
CDR3 protein: CAWDTSGSANTGELFF
CDR3 DNA: TGTGCCTGGGATACTAGCGGGAGCGCGAACACCGGGGAGCTGTTTTTT

V gene: TRBV6-5
D gene: TRBD1
J gene: TRBJ2-7
clone size: once
CDR3 protein: CASRGTGITYEQYF
CDR3 DNA: TGTGCCAGCAGGGGGACAGGGATAACCTACGAGCAGTACTTC

V gene: TRBV27
D gene: TRBD1
J gene: TRBJ2-1
clone size: .
CDR3 protein: CASSSQGNEQFF
CDR3 DNA: TGTGCCAGCAGTTCACAGGGGAATGAGCAGTTCTTC

V gene: TRBV30
D gene: TRBD1
J gene: TRBJ1-5
clone size: .
CDR3 protein: CAWSRGQKQPQHF
CDR3 DNA: TGTGCCTGGAGTAGGGGGCAGAAACAGCCCCAGCATTTT

V gene: TRBV30
D gene: .
J gene: TRBJ2-3
clone size: .
CDR3 protein: CAWSGRLEGTDTQYF
CDR3 DNA: TGTGCCTGGAGCGGCCGGCTAGAGGGCACAGATACGCAGTATTTT

V gene: TRBV6-7
D gene: .
J gene: TRBJ2-7
clone size: .
CDR3 protein: CASSYSTKRTGVAEQYF
CDR3 DNA: TGTGCCAGCAGTTACTCGACGAAAAGGACGGGGGTTGCCGAGCAGTACTTC

V gene: TRBV7-8
D gene: .
J gene: TRBJ1-1
clone size: .
CDR3 protein: CASSRSRAAGTEAFF
CDR3 DNA: TGTGCCAGCAGCCGCTCCAGGGCGGCAGGCACTGAAGCTTTCTTT

V gene: TRBV5-4
D gene: TRBD1
J gene: TRBJ2-6
clone size: .
CDR3 protein: CASSGRTGGAGANVLTF
CDR3 DNA: TGTGCCAGCAGCGGAAGGACAGGGGGCGCTGGGGCCAACGTCCTGACTTTC

V gene: TRBV5-6
D gene: .
J gene: TRBJ2-1
clone size: .
CDR3 protein: CASSSYRDTRYNEQFF
CDR3 DNA: TGTGCCAGCAGCTCATACCGGGACACCCGATACAATGAGCAGTTCTTC

V gene: TRBV10-1
D gene: .
J gene: TRBJ2-1
clone size: .
CDR3 protein: CASSATGMFYNEQFF
CDR3 DNA: TGCGCCAGCAGTGCCACAGGGATGTTCTACAATGAGCAGTTCTTC

V gene: TRBV5-1
D gene: .
J gene: TRBJ1-3
clone size: .
CDR3 protein: CASSSDTSSGNTIYF
CDR3 DNA: TGCGCCAGCAGCAGTGACACGAGCTCTGGAAACACCATATATTTT

V gene: TRBV7-9
D gene: .
J gene: TRBJ2-2
clone size: .
CDR3 protein: CASSFLTGELFF
CDR3 DNA: TGTGCCAGCAGCTTCCTGACCGGGGAGCTGTTTTTT

V gene: TRBV18
D gene: .
J gene: TRBJ2-6
clone size: .
CDR3 protein: CASSPRQTSSGANVLTF
CDR3 DNA: TGTGCCAGCTCACCGAGACAGACAAGTTCTGGGGCCAACGTCCTGACTTTC

V gene: TRBV1
D gene: .
J gene: TRBJ1-5
clone size: .
CDR3 protein: CTSSQGTGKVGVRRSNQPQHF
CDR3 DNA: TGCACCAGCAGCCAAGGCACTGGCAAGGTCGGGGTACGGAGAAGCAATCAGCCCCAGCATTTT

V gene: TRBV5-6
D gene: .
J gene: TRBJ1-1
clone size: few
CDR3 protein: CASSLLLAEAFF
CDR3 DNA: TGTGCCAGCAGCTTGCTATTAGCCGAAGCTTTCTTT

V gene: TRBV5-1
D gene: .
J gene: TRBJ2-3
clone size: .
CDR3 protein: CASSSGARGGTDTQYF
CDR3 DNA: TGCGCCAGCAGCTCCGGGGCCAGGGGCGGCACAGATACGCAGTATTTT

V gene: TRBV7-2
D gene: .
J gene: TRBJ2-7
clone size: .
CDR3 protein: CASSSLFEQYF
CDR3 DNA: TGTGCCAGCAGCTCCCTCTTCGAGCAGTACTTC

V gene: TRBV10-3
D gene: .
J gene: TRBJ2-3
clone size: .
CDR3 protein: CAISDAGVGTDTQYF
CDR3 DNA: TGTGCCATCAGTGACGCAGGGGTAGGCACAGATACGCAGTATTTT

V gene: TRBV30
D gene: .
J gene: TRBJ2-7
clone size: .
CDR3 protein: CAWSPTGLPSSYEQYF
CDR3 DNA: TGTGCCTGGAGTCCCACGGGACTCCCGAGCTCCTACGAGCAGTACTTC

V gene: TRBV18
D gene: TRBD1
J gene: TRBJ2-3
clone size: .
CDR3 protein: CASSPSTGSDTQYF
CDR3 DNA: TGTGCCAGCTCACCCTCGACAGGGTCAGATACGCAGTATTTT

V gene: TRBV14
D gene: .
J gene: TRBJ1-2
clone size: .
CDR3 protein: CASSRSTNYGYTF
CDR3 DNA: TGTGCCAGCAGCCGATCGACAAACTATGGCTACACCTTC

V gene: TRBV14
D gene: .
J gene: TRBJ2-7
clone size: .
CDR3 protein: CASSQAFVAYEQYF
CDR3 DNA: TGTGCCAGCAGCCAAGCTTTCGTAGCCTACGAGCAGTACTTC

V gene: TRBV4-1
D gene: .
J gene: TRBJ1-1
clone size: .
CDR3 protein: CASRGLIKNTEAFF
CDR3 DNA: TGCGCCAGCCGCGGACTTATAAAGAACACTGAAGCTTTCTTT

V gene: TRBV6-6
D gene: .
J gene: TRBJ1-1
clone size: .
CDR3 protein: CASSPQENTEAFF
CDR3 DNA: TGTGCCAGCAGTCCGCAGGAGAACACTGAAGCTTTCTTT

V gene: TRBV19
D gene: TRBD1
J gene: TRBJ1-2
clone size: .
CDR3 protein: CASSSRGHNYGYTF
CDR3 DNA: TGTGCCAGTAGCTCCAGGGGGCATAACTATGGCTACACCTTC

V gene: TRBV20-1
D gene: .
J gene: TRBJ2-5
clone size: .
CDR3 protein: CSARGTETQYF
CDR3 DNA: TGCAGTGCCCGGGGGACGGAGACCCAGTACTTC

V gene: TRBV30
D gene: .
J gene: TRBJ1-1
clone size: .
CDR3 protein: CAWSVWRVDGTEAFF
CDR3 DNA: TGTGCCTGGAGTGTATGGAGGGTAGACGGCACTGAAGCTTTCTTT

V gene: TRBV18
D gene: .
J gene: TRBJ1-1
clone size: .
CDR3 protein: CASSPLTGQNTEAFF
CDR3 DNA: TGTGCCAGCTCACCCCTAACAGGGCAGAACACTGAAGCTTTCTTT

V gene: TRBV7-2
D gene: .
J gene: TRBJ1-1
clone size: once
CDR3 protein: CASSLSSGRRGEAFF
CDR3 DNA: TGTGCCAGCAGCTTGTCCTCCGGGCGTCGGGGTGAAGCTTTCTTT

V gene: TRBV18
D gene: .
J gene: TRBJ2-3
clone size: .
CDR3 protein: CASSPREGLYTDTQYF
CDR3 DNA: TGTGCCAGCTCACCTCGAGAAGGACTGTACACAGATACGCAGTATTTT

V gene: TRBV29-1
D gene: TRBD2
J gene: TRBJ2-4
clone size: .
CDR3 protein: CSVTLAGLAKNIQYF
CDR3 DNA: TGCAGCGTGACCCTAGCGGGATTAGCCAAAAACATTCAGTACTTC

V gene: TRBV5-1
D gene: .
J gene: TRBJ2-7
clone size: .
CDR3 protein: CASSFRGFYEQYF
CDR3 DNA: TGCGCCAGCAGCTTCCGTGGCTTCTACGAGCAGTACTTC

V gene: TRBV5-1
D gene: .
J gene: TRBJ1-2
clone size: .
CDR3 protein: CASSLREYYGYTF
CDR3 DNA: TGCGCCAGCAGCTTGAGGGAGTACTATGGCTACACCTTC

V gene: TRBV6-6
D gene: .
J gene: TRBJ1-5
clone size: .
CDR3 protein: CASITGYSNQPQHF
CDR3 DNA: TGTGCCAGCATTACTGGTTATAGCAATCAGCCCCAGCATTTT

V gene: TRBV11-3
D gene: .
J gene: TRBJ2-1
clone size: .
CDR3 protein: CASSFVAGNLNEQFF
CDR3 DNA: TGTGCCAGCAGCTTCGTGGCAGGGAATTTAAATGAGCAGTTCTTC

V gene: TRBV4-1
D gene: .
J gene: TRBJ2-1
clone size: .
CDR3 protein: CASSQESLASNEQFF
CDR3 DNA: TGCGCCAGCAGCCAAGAGTCTCTGGCTAGCAATGAGCAGTTCTTC

V gene: TRBV19
D gene: .
J gene: TRBJ1-1
clone size: once
CDR3 protein: CASSILGGAEAFF
CDR3 DNA: TGTGCCAGTAGTATTCTCGGTGGTGCTGAAGCTTTCTTT

V gene: TRBV5-1
D gene: TRBD1
J gene: TRBJ1-1
clone size: .
CDR3 protein: CASSLPDRGATEAFF
CDR3 DNA: TGCGCCAGCAGCTTACCGGACAGGGGAGCCACTGAAGCTTTCTTT

V gene: TRBV30
D gene: .
J gene: TRBJ2-2
clone size: .
CDR3 protein: CVWRLGVTGELFF
CDR3 DNA: TGTGTCTGGAGATTGGGAGTTACCGGGGAGCTGTTTTTT

V gene: TRBV6-6
D gene: TRBD1
J gene: TRBJ1-5
clone size: .
CDR3 protein: CASSLDRGQPQHF
CDR3 DNA: TGTGCCAGCAGTTTAGACAGGGGTCAGCCCCAGCATTTT

V gene: TRBV4-2
D gene: TRBD1
J gene: TRBJ1-1
clone size: .
CDR3 protein: CASSHPRTGVATEAFF
CDR3 DNA: TGTGCCAGCAGCCACCCCCGAACAGGGGTTGCCACTGAAGCTTTCTTT